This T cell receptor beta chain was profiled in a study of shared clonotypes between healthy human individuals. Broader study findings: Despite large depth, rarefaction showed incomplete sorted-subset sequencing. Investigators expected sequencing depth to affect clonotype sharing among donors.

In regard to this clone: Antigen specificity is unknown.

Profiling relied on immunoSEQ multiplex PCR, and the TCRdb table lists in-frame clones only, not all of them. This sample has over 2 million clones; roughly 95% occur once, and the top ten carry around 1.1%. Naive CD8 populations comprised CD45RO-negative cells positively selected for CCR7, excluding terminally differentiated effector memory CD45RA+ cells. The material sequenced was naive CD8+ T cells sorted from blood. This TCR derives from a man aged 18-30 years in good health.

The CDR3 loop is CASSQWSGGASSEQFF. CDR3 DNA: TGCGCCAGCAGCCAGTGGAGCGGGGGGGCAAGCTCTGAGCAGTTCTTC. This chain links TRBV4-1 with TRBJ2-1; 10 bases agree with TRBD2. The germline V gene encodes CDR1 MGHRA and CDR2 YSYEKL. The CDR3 spans 16 residues. With 3 bases clipped from V and 9 bases from J, the junction kept 11 bases outside the gene matches.